This T cell receptor beta chain was found in a study of T cell repertoires in cytomegalovirus infection. The study, taken as a whole, reports: Dominating the ex vivo response were HLA-C-restricted CMV-specific TCR beta clonotypes. Cumulative public TCR beta family frequency identified carriers of CMV plus the relevant HLA.

Trimming cost V 2 bases and J 0 bases, with 8 bases left between them. The CDR3 totals 15 residues. Germline CDR1 is SGHTA and CDR2 is FQGNSA. TCRdb ran MiXCR on the reads and lists one entry per CDR3 protein. In the table there are fewer than 80,000 distinct CDR3 sequences, more than 3.5% of which are singletons. There are many counts of this clonotype. The antigen remains unidentified. The sequence came from a human donor in good health (CMV status not recorded). Some clones in this sample may be carry-over from other donors' samples. The sample consisted of PBMCs. V and J are TRBV7-2 and TRBJ1-5; D is uncertain. The CDR3 nucleotides are TGTGCCAGCAGCTTAACAGTCTATAGCAATCAGCCCCAGCATTTT. Its protein product is CASSLTVYSNQPQHF.